The present entry profiles one TCR beta chain with its context. Antigen unknown. This sample is part of a study of cytomegalovirus exposure and HLA in healthy donors. Findings and caveats of the study: Exclusion as indistinguishable affected some V segments, including TRBV6-2 and TRBV6-3.

13 Jbeta primers and 60 Vbeta primers were used for the PCR. Some clones are missing from TCRdb's copy, which holds only in-frame ones; the method was immunoSEQ multiplex PCR. Of approximately 130,000 clones listed, more than 60% are singletons. The CDR3 length is 16 residues. Trimming took 3 bases from V and 3 from J, leaving 18 bases between them. The germline V gene has CDR1 MRHNA and CDR2 SNTAGT. The genes are TRBV6-4 and TRBJ2-7; the D gene is possibly TRBD2 (5 bases). This receptor was identified in a woman in her thirties or forties in good health and CMV-seronegative. Sequencing was performed on PBMCs. The DNA of the CDR3 is TGTGCCAGCAGTGAAATTACTAGTCTCGTCGTCTACGAGCAGTACTTC. Protein: CASSEITSLVVYEQYF.